The clone carrying this TCR beta chain showed up just a few times. Its antigen is not identified. This entry is derived from a study of OX40 agonist ivuxolimab in advanced cancers. Across the study: A mean age of 60 years, range about 20 to 90, was recorded, and around 85% were male.

Only in-frame clones appear in the TCRdb table, and some are missing; sequencing was by immunoSEQ multiplex PCR. Seen here are approximately 68,000 clones, about 90% observed once, and the top ten hold 3.5% to 5%. The germline CDR1 and CDR2 sequences are MNHEY and SVGAGI. The V end lost 2 bases, the J end lost 2 bases, and 6 bases lay between the germline ends. CDR3 length equals 13 residues. Notes on the study in general: Among T cells, CD8+ cells averaged more expanded clones than CD4+ cells.

The input for sequencing was CD4+ or CD8+ T cells sorted from blood, taken in a trial of the OX40 agonist ivuxolimab. The TCR originated in an adult with an advanced solid tumor such as melanoma, head and neck, liver or kidney cancer. The chain couples TRBV6-5 to TRBJ1-2; D is undetermined. The CDR3 DNA follows: TGTGCCAGCAGTTACGGGAGGAACTATGGCTACACCTTC. It translates to CASSYGRNYGYTF.